The source of this T cell receptor beta chain is a study of cytomegalovirus exposure and HLA in healthy donors (dated by TCRdb to the late 2010s). The study in broad terms: In an earlier analysis of some 610 of the donors, 276 Gb of sequence data and approximately 100 million unique TCR beta sequences from about 179 million T cells were reported. In a later analysis, previously published TCR beta repertoires from fewer than 750 donors were re-analyzed and high-resolution HLA genotyping was added so that TCR occurrence patterns could be studied. Typing coverage varied by locus: 629-630 donors for A, B, C, DRB1 and DQB1; 522 for DQA1; over 600 for DPA1; roughly 450 for DPB1. In an earlier analysis of 587 of the donors, high-throughput TCR beta sequencing was used to judge whether each TCR beta V gene segment behaved as functional or pseudogenic. Among roughly 400 genotyped donors of the cohort, an average of approximately 200,000 unique TCR beta nucleotide sequences was sequenced per donor, of which about 20% were non-productive. The T cell repertoires of 550 to 850 subjects were profiled by immunosequencing and related to cytomegalovirus serostatus. A later genetic analysis took genome-wide SNP genotypes for about 60% of the roughly 670 donors and used that subset as a discovery cohort. To predict cytomegalovirus infection status, the study combined high-throughput TCR immunosequencing, statistical association of individual TCRs with disease status, and machine learning. Of the roughly 410 genotyped donors, approximately 80% were placed in the genetic ancestry cluster associated with self-reported Caucasian donors. Class I and class II HLA loci were covered by the typing at four-digit resolution. Donor age, sex, ethnicity and CMV serostatus were compiled together with the repertoire data. In addition to the first cohort of 650 to 800 subjects, a separate validation cohort of 120 different subjects was used. In the later analysis, no new phenotypic data were used to find candidate immune exposures; instead, reliance was placed on TCR beta sequences and their occurrence across donors. Because of strong linkage in the cohort, roughly 5 DR-DQ haplotypes were treated as single units for association and clustering. Every repertoire in the discovery cohort had been generated on one and the same sequencing platform. The study aimed to test whether cataloging public T cell receptors could reveal signatures of past pathogen exposure. About 300 gigabases of sequencing data and approximately 93 million unique TCR sequences were included in an early release covering roughly 700 HLA-typed donors.

The cohort was made up of roughly 670 healthy bone marrow donors. At the time of sampling, all cohort members were nominally healthy, though unrecorded immune exposures were likely present. Of the roughly 620 cohort members, fewer than 300 had positive CMV serostatus and 350 to 400 had negative CMV serostatus, and CMV serostatus was not recorded for the donor. Every donor gave a peripheral blood sample, and the peripheral blood mononuclear cells from that sample were used for TCR beta sequencing. The Qiagen DNeasy Blood Extraction Kit was used to extract genomic DNA from the blood cell samples. Broader findings and caveats from the paper: In vitro tests confirmed that a few of the cytomegalovirus-associated TCR beta chains recognize cytomegalovirus antigens. A later genetic analysis reported fewer N-insertions in productive TCRs among donors in an Asian-associated ancestry cluster than the roughly 670-donor mean. Only TCR beta chains were sequenced in this cohort, and the absence of alpha or paired-chain data limited detectable features. When HLA alleles, especially DR and DQ, strongly co-occurred, TCR associations were difficult to assign to individual alleles. In a later analysis, HLA-associated TCR beta chains showed more clonal expansion and lower generation probabilities than non-associated chains that were equally common. In a later analysis, most CMV-associated TCR beta chains were found to appear HLA-restricted, with HLA associations seemingly driven largely by CMV exposure. It was suggested by the authors that the approach could potentially be generalized to other disease states and immunological phenotypes. Because HLA typing was missing for some donors at each locus, association tests included only the typed subset. In a later analysis, the rate of TCR association differed among HLA loci, with DRB1 alleles having the most associated TCRs and HLA-C alleles having the fewest. Correlated functional status among segregating V segments might reflect linkage disequilibrium, but an unknown experimental factor could not be ruled out. A total of fewer than 200 TCR beta chains were listed by the study as associated with cytomegalovirus. The only immune exposure information available for the cohort was CMV serostatus. In an earlier analysis of about 550 of the donors, most TCR beta V segments were observed in productive rearrangements about 90% or about 30% of the time, broadly matching IMGT annotations. V-gene and J-gene trimming of TCR beta chains was associated with a missense DCLRE1C variant in a later genetic analysis, and the association was replicated in an independent cohort. In a later analysis, around 17,000 TCR beta sequences were associated with specific HLA alleles at a false discovery rate of 0.05. Presence/absence analyses assumed roughly uniform sequencing depth across donors, an assumption that may not hold. Several of the top co-occurrence clusters appeared to be linked to parvovirus B19, influenza, CMV and Epstein-Barr virus, according to a later analysis. Cytomegalovirus status was reported to be diagnosed by the classifier with high specificity and sensitivity in both the original and validation cohorts. A further reported finding was that TCR beta sequences accurately predicted the HLA-A and HLA-B alleles for most subjects in the first cohort. The earlier analysis of almost 600 of the donors excluded approximately 17 rarely observed V segments, including chromosome 9 orphons, because counts were too low. A cluster of highly shared sequence variants was judged likely to represent a technical artifact of the sequencing pipeline. Across donors, most TCR sequences were observed very rarely, whereas some public TCRs were present in many individuals.

On this clone itself: The specificity of this receptor is unknown. Per-base qualities were not stored, and no clone one base away is much larger.

The library was built by means of the immunoSEQ multiplex PCR assay. For the multiplex PCR, a mixture combining 60 forward primers for TCR Vbeta segments and 13 reverse primers for TCR Jbeta segments was used. A multiplex PCR assay on genomic DNA amplified the CDR3 region of rearranged TCR beta genes. The Illumina HiSeq System was used to sequence the amplified TCR beta libraries as 87-base-pair reads. The study's processing was this. A later analysis counted about 80 million unique TCR beta chains across the 650 to 700 repertoires, and 9 million to 14 million of these chains were shared by at least two donors. A nearest-neighbor algorithm error-corrected the raw reads and collapsed the reads into unique sequences, merging closely related sequences to remove PCR and sequencing errors. To assign V, D and J gene segments, CDR3 sequences were aligned to IMGT reference sequences. For a sequence to be retained, a match of at least six nucleotides was required to both a V gene segment and a J gene segment. A rearrangement counted as productive if the CDR3 had no stop codons and remained in frame with V and J, and every other rearrangement counted as non-productive. Following IMGT convention, CDR3 was defined as the stretch from the second conserved V-encoded cysteine up to the conserved J-encoded phenylalanine. The earlier analysis of about 570 of the donors excluded any sequence lacking an unambiguous match to a single V gene segment. In an earlier analysis of almost 600 of the donors, a V segment was called functional when productive rearrangements were above 56.7%, and segregating when the standard deviation between donors exceeded 5%. To diagnose cytomegalovirus status from the catalog of TCR beta chain sequences, a statistical classification framework was built. In a later analysis, V and J genes were assigned by comparing TCR nucleotide sequences against IMGT/GENE-DB human TR gene sequences. A later analysis assigned CDR3 sequences and most-parsimonious VDJ recombination scenarios with the TCRdist pipeline. A later analysis defined each TCR beta chain by its CDR3 amino acid sequence plus V-gene family, and excluded reads lacking a unique V-gene family. A later analysis removed 592 highly shared, low-generation-probability nucleotide sequences to deal with suspected cross-contamination and a sequencing artifact. For each public chain, a later analysis derived a clonal expansion index from normalized ranks of inferred template counts within each repertoire. In a later analysis, generation probabilities were computed using a VDJ recombination model fitted to out-of-frame rearrangements, and the results were checked against IGoR. A later analysis scored TCR-TCR, TCR-HLA and TCR-CMV co-occurrence with hypergeometric tests, applying a repertoire-size bias correction to TCR pairs. False discovery rates were estimated in a later analysis by permuting HLA or CMV assignments 20 times. In a later analysis, co-occurring TCRs were grouped using DBSCAN, and TCRdist sequence similarity was added for clustering within HLA-allele-positive subsets. Co-occurrence clustering excluded repertoires with fewer than 30,000 or more than 120,000 public chains, plus five with anomalous nucleotide sharing. Not all clones reach the TCRdb copy of this immuneACCESS table, which keeps in-frame sequences only. Checked studies attribute under half of the gap to unresolved V genes and leave the rest unexplained. The V and J calls and clone size come from that table; D and trimming were worked out from the DNA. Within this sample are about 130,000 clones, with 65% to 80% of them counted one time only. The top ten hold over 0.9% of the sample.

This clonotype originated in a human donor in good health. Sequencing used PBMCs.

The CDR3 here reads CASSLGGSNQPQHF. Here is the DNA: TGTGCCAGCAGTTTAGGGGGGAGCAATCAGCCCCAGCATTTT. The rearranged chain carries TRBV27 and TRBJ1-5; a weak D assignment points to TRBD1 (5 bases agree). V is pared back by 2 bases and J by 1 base, with 6 bases lying between the germline termini. Including the terminal cysteine and phenylalanine, the CDR3 comprises 14 residues. The retained sequence is limited to the CDR3, 42 bases, with the frame set at the first base. The germline V gene (reference sequence) gives CDR1 as MNHEY and CDR2 as SMNVEV.